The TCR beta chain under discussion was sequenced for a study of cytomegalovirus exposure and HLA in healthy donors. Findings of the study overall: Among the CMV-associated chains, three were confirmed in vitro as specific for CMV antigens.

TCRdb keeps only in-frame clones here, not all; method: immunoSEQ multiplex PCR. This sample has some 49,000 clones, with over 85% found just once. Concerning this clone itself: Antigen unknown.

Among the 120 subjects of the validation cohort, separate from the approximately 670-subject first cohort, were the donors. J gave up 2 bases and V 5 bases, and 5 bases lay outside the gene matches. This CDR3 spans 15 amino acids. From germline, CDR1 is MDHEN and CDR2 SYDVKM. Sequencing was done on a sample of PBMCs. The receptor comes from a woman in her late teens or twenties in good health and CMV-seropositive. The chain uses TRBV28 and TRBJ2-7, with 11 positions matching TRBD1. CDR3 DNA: TGTGCCAGCAGTCGACCGGGACAGGGGGCCTACGAGCAGTACTTC. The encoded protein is CASSRPGQGAYEQYF.